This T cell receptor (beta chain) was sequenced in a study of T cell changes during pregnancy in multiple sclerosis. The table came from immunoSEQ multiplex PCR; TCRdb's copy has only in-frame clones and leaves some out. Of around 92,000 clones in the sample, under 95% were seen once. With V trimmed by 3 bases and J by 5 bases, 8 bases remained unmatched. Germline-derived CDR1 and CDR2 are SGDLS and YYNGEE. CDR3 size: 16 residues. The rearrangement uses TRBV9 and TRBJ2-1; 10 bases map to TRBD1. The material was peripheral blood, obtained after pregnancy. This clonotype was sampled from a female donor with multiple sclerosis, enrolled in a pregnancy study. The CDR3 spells CASSGQGANYNNEQFF. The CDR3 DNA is TGTGCCAGCAGCGGACAGGGGGCAAATTATAACAATGAGCAGTTCTTC.